This T cell receptor (beta chain) emerged from a study of T cell clonality in common variable immunodeficiency. This table comes from immunoSEQ multiplex PCR, and its TCRdb copy is limited to in-frame clones, with some not included. The specimen has tens of thousands of clones, none found just once. This clone was seen many times. What it recognizes is unknown. The read halts 3 residues ahead of the CDR3 end, with the missing end drawn from the germline J gene. Each donor provided about 5 to 9 ml of heparinized whole blood. This CDR3 spans 13 amino acids. Germline CDR1 is SGHRS and CDR2 is YFSETQ. Trimming removed 7 bases at V and 8 bases at J, with 15 bases between. Study outcomes and limitations: Fewer deletions and N-nucleotide insertions were reportedly seen in common variable immunodeficiency TCR beta sequences. TCRbeta clonality was increased in CVID versus healthy controls. Authors noted CVID clonality's cause needs subpopulation repertoire sequencing.

The J gene is TRBJ1-4, the V gene TRBV5-1; possibly TRBD1 for D (5 bases). This clonotype originated in a person aged 18-69 years in good health. The sequenced sample consisted of peripheral blood mononuclear cells. The sequenced part of the CDR3 DNA is TGCGCCAGCCCCGCCTACGGGGGGGAAAAA. Translating gives CASPAYGGEK. The full-length CDR3 reads as CASPAYGGEKLFF.